This T cell receptor beta chain emerged from a study of T cell repertoires in cytomegalovirus infection. About the research overall: Peptides in the study included HLA-C-restricted and HLA-B-restricted CMV epitopes. Both CMV infection and a matching HLA type were indicated by public TCR beta signatures.

The length of the CDR3 is 16 residues. V shed 1 base and J 6 bases; nucleotides not matched to a gene: 8. Germline loops: CDR1 SQVTM, CDR2 ANQGSEA. The study's findings and limits: The response measured ex vivo was dominated by TCR beta clonotypes (HLA-C-restricted and CMV-specific). The cumulative frequency of public TCR beta families distinguished individuals who carried CMV together with the relevant HLA.

This clonotype was found a few times. The target antigen is unknown. TCRdb used MiXCR to reprocess the reads, holding one entry per CDR3 protein. The sample holds roughly 69,000 distinct CDR3 sequences; approximately 30% are singletons and the top ten take just under 60%. The sample consisted of CD8+ T cells from cultured PBMCs, taken from culture after CMV antigen stimulation. V usage is TRBV29-1 and J usage is TRBJ2-1; TRBD2 agrees at 11 bases. This sequence originates from a human donor in good health (CMV status not recorded). Some clones in this sample may be carry-over from other donors' samples. The chain's CDR3 is CSVEVPGLAALNEQFF. The CDR3 nucleotides read TGCAGCGTTGAAGTCCCGGGACTAGCGGCTCTCAATGAGCAGTTCTTC.